This T cell receptor (beta chain) was obtained from a study of shared clonotypes between healthy human individuals. Germline assignment: CDR1 GTSNPN and CDR2 SVGIG (reference sequence). V was pared by 1 base and J by 7 bases, with 8 bases of the junction left unmatched. The CDR3 loop spans 15 amino acids. Assay: immunoSEQ multiplex PCR; the TCRdb copy retains only in-frame clones and omits some. The data contain 2.5 million or so clones, more than 80% of them seen just once; the ten biggest clones take up 0.14%. Sequenced material: naive CD4+ T cells sorted from blood. Subset here: CD45RA+ positively selected. This TCR was sampled from a man aged 18 to 29 in good health. V is TRBV30 and J is TRBJ1-2, with 11 bases fitting TRBD1. The CDR3 DNA reads TGTGCCTGGAGTGCCACGGACAGGGGGCGAGGTGGCTACACCTTC. Translation: CAWSATDRGRGGYTF.